The TCR beta chain described here comes from a study of blood T cell repertoires in COVID-19. Study at large: COVID-19 samples from acute and convalescent phases originated in the United States, Italy and Spain. Sources were T cells, B-cell-depleted T cells, or PBMCs; the material itself was cDNA or gDNA.

Original handling: For nucleated cells, counts were estimated from reference gene primer amplification. TCRdb's table, derived via immunoSEQ multiplex PCR, lists solely in-frame clones and lacks some. V, J and clone size are taken as reported in that table, and D and trimming were inferred from the DNA itself. The sample includes around 100,000 clones, roughly nine tenths of them seen just once. The CDR3 has 11 amino acids. With 5 bases removed from V and 3 bases from J, the gap between germline ends came to 5 bases. The germline V gene has CDR1 LNHDA and CDR2 SQIVND (reference sequence). The source is a man aged 45 to 65 with acute or convalescent COVID-19. The V and J genes are TRBV19 and TRBJ2-7; maybe TRBD1 (5 bases). The source material was peripheral blood. The CDR3 spells CASSDSYEQYF. CDR3 DNA sequence: TGTGCCAGTAGTGACAGCTACGAGCAGTACTTC.